The 16 T cell receptor beta chains given below trace back to one sample, sequenced in a study of CD8 T cells in Susac syndrome. Random hexamers were used to reverse transcribe about 0.5 to 1 ug of RNA. One entry per CDR3 protein results from TCRdb running MiXCR on the immunoSEQ multiplex PCR reads. The data show 250,000 to 300,000 distinct CDR3 sequences, roughly 85% seen once. Sequencing was done on a sample of CD8+ T cells from PBMCs. These receptors were taken from a human donor with multiple sclerosis.

This clonotype was seen more than once but under ten times. The chain carries TRBV2 and TRBJ1-2; D is ambiguous. This CDR3 spans 12 amino acids. The germline gives CDR1 SNHLY, CDR2 FYNNEI. The V gene lost 8 bases and the J gene lost 3 bases, with 10 bases spanning the gap. The CDR3 loop is CASAGKDYGYTF. The DNA of the CDR3 is TGTGCCAGCGCGGGGAAGGACTATGGCTACACCTTC.

The chain uses TRBV12-3 or TRBV12-4 and TRBJ2-2; no firm D call. The CDR3 is made up of 11 amino acids. The ends were cut back, 5 bases at V and 6 bases at J, with 4 bases in the middle. CDR3 in amino acids: CASSVPGELFF. The CDR3, as DNA: TGTGCCAGCAGTGTCCCCGGGGAGCTGTTTTTT.

As concerns this clonotype: At one boundary the junction diverges from the germline segment, which might be a read error. The V call is TRBV30, the J call TRBJ1-2, with TRBD1 as a possible D gene (5 bases). Germline values: CDR1 GTSNPN, CDR2 SVGIG (reference sequence). The CDR3 runs to 14 residues. The CDR3 loop reads CAWGVLPGTNGYTF. For the CDR3, the DNA is TGTGCCTGGGGTGTACTTCCAGGGACGAATGGCTACACCTTC.

The chain combines TRBV7-8 with TRBJ2-1; D remains ambiguous. The CDR3 is made up of 16 amino acids. Germline V gives CDR1 SGHVS, CDR2 FQNEAQ. V lost 5 bases, J lost 0 bases, and 14 bases lay in between. The CDR3 DNA follows: TGTGCCAGCAGCCCTGGCTATGTGAGCTCCTACAATGAGCAGTTCTTC. The encoded protein is CASSPGYVSSYNEQFF.

The chain carries TRBV4-1 and TRBJ2-1, with TRBD2 matching 9 bases. V shed 3 bases, J shed 3 bases, and the junction held 6 bases outside the gene matches. Germline values: CDR1 MGHRA, CDR2 YSYEKL. The CDR3 is 16 amino acids. CDR3 nucleotides: TGCGCCAGCAGCCACCCTAGCGGGGACATCTACAATGAGCAGTTCTTC. It encodes CASSHPSGDIYNEQFF.

The chain uses TRBV7-9 and TRBJ1-1; no clear D. CDR3 length: 14 residues. V was pared by 3 bases and J by 3 bases, with 11 bases between. The germline V gene has CDR1 SEHNR and CDR2 FQNEAQ (reference sequence). The chain's CDR3 is CASSLVEPDTEAFF. CDR3 in DNA: TGTGCCAGCAGCTTGGTGGAGCCAGACACTGAAGCTTTCTTT.

The chain recombines TRBV19 with TRBJ2-7; 12 bases map to TRBD2. Germline lookup yields CDR1 LNHDA and CDR2 SQIVND (reference sequence). V was clipped by 5 bases and J by 6 bases; unmatched bases: 5. The CDR3 covers 14 residues. For the CDR3, the DNA is TGTGCCAGTAGTGGACTAGCGGGAAAAGGCGAGCAGTACTTC. It encodes CASSGLAGKGEQYF.

The genes are TRBV7-9 and TRBJ2-3; TRBD1 aligns across 7 bases. With V trimmed by 5 bases and J by 2 bases, 7 bases remained unmatched. The CDR3 length is 15 residues. From germline, CDR1 is SEHNR and CDR2 FQNEAQ (reference sequence). The CDR3 DNA is TGTGCCAGCAGCACCGGGACAGACCCCACAGATACGCAGTATTTT. As protein: CASSTGTDPTDTQYF.

The V and J genes are TRBV7-9 and TRBJ2-3; possible D gene TRBD2, 6 bases. V dropped 10 bases and J dropped 0 bases, with 17 bases sitting between them. CDR1 SEHNR and CDR2 FQNEAQ come from the germline V gene (reference sequence). The CDR3 is 15 amino acids. CDR3 region: CAINRRGISTDTQYF. CDR3 nucleotide sequence: TGTGCCATCAACCGGCGCGGGATTAGCACAGATACGCAGTATTTT.

This chain joins TRBV12-3 or TRBV12-4 and TRBJ2-1; 10 nucleotides match TRBD2. V was pared by 5 bases and J by 4 bases, with 14 bases of the junction left unmatched. This CDR3 has 18 amino acids. CDR3 coding DNA: TGTGCCAGCAGTCCTACGATCCGCGGACTAGCGGTGTACAATGAGCAGTTCTTC. It yields the protein CASSPTIRGLAVYNEQFF.

This clonotype came up once. The genes are TRBV12-3 or TRBV12-4 and TRBJ2-5, with 9 bases fitting TRBD1. This CDR3 contains 13 residues. V shed 7 bases, J shed 4 bases, and the junction held 4 bases outside the gene matches. The CDR3 protein is CASTEGQGETQYF. The CDR3 nucleotides are TGTGCCAGCACGGAGGGACAGGGAGAGACCCAGTACTTC.

The DNA for the CDR3 is TGTGCCACCAGTGATCCCATGCAAAGCAGCACAGATACGCAGTATTTT. This translates into CATSDPMQSSTDTQYF. The chain joins TRBV24-1 to TRBJ2-3; D unclear. The CDR3 runs to 16 residues. Germline-derived CDR1 and CDR2 are KGHDR and SFDVKD. Trimming cost V 3 bases and J 0 bases, with 12 bases left between them.

The chain employs TRBV20-1 and TRBJ1-1, with D unresolved. There are 13 residues in the CDR3. V was pared by 0 bases and J by 1 base, with 6 bases between. The germline gives CDR1 DFQATT, CDR2 SNEGSKA (reference sequence). The CDR3 DNA follows: TGCAGTGCTAGAGAGGATGGGAACACTGAAGCTTTCTTT. This codes for CSAREDGNTEAFF.

CDR3 coding DNA: TGTGCCTGGACTGGATTCGGGGAGCTGTTTTTT. Amino acid sequence: CAWTGFGELFF. J is TRBJ2-2 and V is TRBV30; D is unresolved. The ends were cut back, 4 bases at V and 7 bases at J, with 7 bases in the middle. This CDR3 is 11 amino acids long. Germline-derived CDR1 and CDR2 are GTSNPN and SVGIG (reference sequence).

This chain links TRBV27 with TRBJ2-2, with D maybe TRBD2 (6 bases). Germline V gene sequence: CDR1 MNHEY, CDR2 SMNVEV (reference sequence). This CDR3 has 16 residues. Trimming stripped 3 bases from V and 5 bases from J, with 16 bases between. The CDR3 loop is CASSLIGFGGTGELFF. The CDR3 DNA follows: TGTGCCAGCAGTTTGATAGGGTTCGGAGGGACCGGGGAGCTGTTTTTT.

The CDR3 loop is CASSQDWNTEAFF. In DNA, the CDR3 is TGCGCCAGCAGCCAAGATTGGAACACTGAAGCTTTCTTT. The chain is built from TRBV4-3 and TRBJ1-1; D gene uncertain. The CDR3 has 13 residues. Deletions cut 0 bases from V and 1 base from J, with 3 bases between. Germline V gives CDR1 LGHNA, CDR2 YSLEER.